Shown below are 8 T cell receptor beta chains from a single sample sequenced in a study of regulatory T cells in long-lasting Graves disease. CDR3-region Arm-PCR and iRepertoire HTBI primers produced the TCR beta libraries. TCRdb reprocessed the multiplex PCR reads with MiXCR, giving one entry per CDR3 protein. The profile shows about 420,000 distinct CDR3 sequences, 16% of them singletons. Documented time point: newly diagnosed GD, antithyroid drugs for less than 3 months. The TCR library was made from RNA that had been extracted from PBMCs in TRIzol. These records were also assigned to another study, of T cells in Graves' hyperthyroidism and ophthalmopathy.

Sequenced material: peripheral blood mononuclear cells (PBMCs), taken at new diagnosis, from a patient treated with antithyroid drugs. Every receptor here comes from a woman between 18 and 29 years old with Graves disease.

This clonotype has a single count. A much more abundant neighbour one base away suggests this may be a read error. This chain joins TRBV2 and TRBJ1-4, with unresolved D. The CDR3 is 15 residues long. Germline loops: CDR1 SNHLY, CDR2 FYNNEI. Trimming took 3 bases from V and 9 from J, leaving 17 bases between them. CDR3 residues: CASSESGRAGKKLFF. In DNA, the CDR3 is TGTGCCAGCAGTGAGAGCGGCCGGGCGGGTAAAAAACTGTTTTTT.

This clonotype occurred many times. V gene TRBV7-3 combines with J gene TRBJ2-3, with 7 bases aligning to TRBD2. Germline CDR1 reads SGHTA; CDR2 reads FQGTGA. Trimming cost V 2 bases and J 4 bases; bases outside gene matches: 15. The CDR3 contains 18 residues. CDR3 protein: CASSLVRLAASGADTQYF. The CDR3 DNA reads TGTGCCAGCAGCTTAGTTCGTCTAGCGGCAAGCGGGGCAGATACGCAGTATTTT.

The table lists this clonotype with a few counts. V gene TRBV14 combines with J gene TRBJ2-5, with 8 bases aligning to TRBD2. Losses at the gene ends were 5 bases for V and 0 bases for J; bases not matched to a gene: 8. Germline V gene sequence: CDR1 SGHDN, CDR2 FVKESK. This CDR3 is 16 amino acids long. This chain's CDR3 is CASSLDQREYQETQYF. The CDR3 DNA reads TGTGCCAGCAGCTTAGATCAGCGGGAGTACCAAGAGACCCAGTACTTC.

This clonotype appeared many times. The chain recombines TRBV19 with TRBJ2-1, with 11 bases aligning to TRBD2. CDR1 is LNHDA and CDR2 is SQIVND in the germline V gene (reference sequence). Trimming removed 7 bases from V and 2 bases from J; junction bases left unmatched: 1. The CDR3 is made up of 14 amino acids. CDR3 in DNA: TGTGCCAGTAAACTAGCGGGAGCCTACAATGAGCAGTTCTTC. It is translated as CASKLAGAYNEQFF.

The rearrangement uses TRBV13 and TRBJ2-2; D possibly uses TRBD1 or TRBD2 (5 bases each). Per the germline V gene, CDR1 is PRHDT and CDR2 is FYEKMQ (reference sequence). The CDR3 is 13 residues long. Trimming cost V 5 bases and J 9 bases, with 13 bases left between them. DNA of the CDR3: TGTGCCAGCAGCCCCACTAGGGACCGGGAGCTGTTTTTT. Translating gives CASSPTRDRELFF.

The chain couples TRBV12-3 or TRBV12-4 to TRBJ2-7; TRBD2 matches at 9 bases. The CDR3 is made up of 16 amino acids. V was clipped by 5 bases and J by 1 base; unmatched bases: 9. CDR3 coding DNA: TGTGCCAGCAGTCCCGGGACTAGCACAGGATCCTACGAGCAGTACTTC. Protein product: CASSPGTSTGSYEQYF.

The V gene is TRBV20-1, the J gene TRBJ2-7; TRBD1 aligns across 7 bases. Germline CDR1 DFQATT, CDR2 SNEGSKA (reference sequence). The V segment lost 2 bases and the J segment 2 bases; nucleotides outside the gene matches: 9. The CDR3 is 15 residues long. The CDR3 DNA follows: TGCAGTGCTAGAAATACAGGGGTAAACACCTACGAGCAGTACTTC. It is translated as CSARNTGVNTYEQYF.

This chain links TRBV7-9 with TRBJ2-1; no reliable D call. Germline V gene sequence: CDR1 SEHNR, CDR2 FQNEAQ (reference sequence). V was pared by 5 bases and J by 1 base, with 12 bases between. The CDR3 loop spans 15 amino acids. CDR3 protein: CASSPHYLSYNEQFF. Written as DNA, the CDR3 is TGTGCCAGCAGCCCCCACTACCTTTCCTACAATGAGCAGTTCTTC.